This T cell receptor (beta chain) was captured in a study of OX40 agonist ivuxolimab in advanced cancers. With 1 base removed from V and 7 bases from J, the gap between germline ends came to 2 bases. Germline V gene sequence: CDR1 LNHDA, CDR2 SQIVND (reference sequence). This CDR3 region has 11 residues. To note about this clone: What it recognizes is unknown.

Repertoires were generated with immunoSEQ multiplex PCR, while TCRdb's copy carries only in-frame clones and drops some. The sample contains tens of thousands of clones, around 85% of which appear only once. General study results and limits: Expanded peripheral T cell antigen specificity was not determined. Normalized expansion of T-cell clones was also low for some nonresponders.

J is TRBJ1-3 and V is TRBV19; D remains ambiguous. The sample here was CD4+ or CD8+ T cells sorted from blood, taken in a trial of the OX40 agonist ivuxolimab. The receptor's source is an adult with an advanced solid tumor such as melanoma, head and neck, liver or kidney cancer. The CDR3 sequence: CASSIGNTIYF. As DNA, the CDR3 is TGTGCCAGTAGTATAGGCAACACCATATATTTT.